The clone carrying this TCR beta chain has only a few counts. Germline V lookup: CDR1 MNHEY, CDR2 SVGEGT. Trimming pared 2 bases from V and 0 bases from J, leaving 5 bases between. The CDR3 has 14 amino acids. The record originates from a study of CD8 T cells in ankylosing spondylitis. TCRdb passed the 5' RACE reads through MiXCR, listing each CDR3 protein once. The top ten hold 35% to 50% of the sample, which has 30,000 to 45,000 distinct CDR3 sequences, 15% to 20% seen once. This chain links TRBV6-2 or TRBV6-3 with TRBJ2-1; D ambiguous. This TCR derives from a male donor with ankylosing spondylitis or in good health (not recorded which). Sequences were obtained from blood. The CDR3 reads CASSYRSSYNEQFF. CDR3 DNA: TGTGCCAGCAGTTACAGGAGCTCCTACAATGAGCAGTTCTTC.